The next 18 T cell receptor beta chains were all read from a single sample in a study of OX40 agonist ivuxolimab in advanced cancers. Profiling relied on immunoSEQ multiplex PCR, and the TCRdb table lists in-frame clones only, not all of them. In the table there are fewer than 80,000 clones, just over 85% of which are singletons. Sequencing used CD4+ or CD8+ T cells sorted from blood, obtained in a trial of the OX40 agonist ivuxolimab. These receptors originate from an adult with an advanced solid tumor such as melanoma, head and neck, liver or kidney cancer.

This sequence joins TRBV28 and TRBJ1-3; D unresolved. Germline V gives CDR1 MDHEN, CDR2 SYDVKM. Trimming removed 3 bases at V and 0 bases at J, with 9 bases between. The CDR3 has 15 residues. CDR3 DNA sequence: TGTGCCAGCAGTTTCGAGCAGAGCTCTGGAAACACCATATATTTT. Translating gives CASSFEQSSGNTIYF.

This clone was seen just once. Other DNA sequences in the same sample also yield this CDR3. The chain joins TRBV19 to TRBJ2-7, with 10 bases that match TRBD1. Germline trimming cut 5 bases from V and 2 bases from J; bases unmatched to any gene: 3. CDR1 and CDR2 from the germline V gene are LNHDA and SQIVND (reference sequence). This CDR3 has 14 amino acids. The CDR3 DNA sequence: TGTGCCAGTAGTGGACAGGGGGTGCCCTACGAGCAGTACTTC. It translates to CASSGQGVPYEQYF.

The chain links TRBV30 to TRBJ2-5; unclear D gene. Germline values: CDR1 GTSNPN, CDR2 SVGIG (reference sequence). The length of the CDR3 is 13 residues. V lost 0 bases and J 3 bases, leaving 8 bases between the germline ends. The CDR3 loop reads CAWSVGQEETQYF. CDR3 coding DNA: TGTGCCTGGAGTGTAGGGCAAGAAGAGACCCAGTACTTC. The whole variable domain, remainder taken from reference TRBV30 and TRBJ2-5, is SQTIHQWPATLVQPVGSPLSLECTVEGTSNPNLYWYRQAAGRGLQLLFYSVGIGQISSEVPQNLSASRPQDRQFILSSKKLLLSDSGFYLCAWSVGQEETQYFGPGTRLLVL.

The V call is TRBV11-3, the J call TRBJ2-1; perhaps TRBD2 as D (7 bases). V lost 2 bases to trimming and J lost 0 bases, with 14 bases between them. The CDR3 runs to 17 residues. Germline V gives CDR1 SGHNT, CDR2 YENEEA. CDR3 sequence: CASSLRGAGSSYNEQFF. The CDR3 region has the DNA TGTGCCAGCAGCTTACGGGGGGCGGGAAGCTCCTACAATGAGCAGTTCTTC.

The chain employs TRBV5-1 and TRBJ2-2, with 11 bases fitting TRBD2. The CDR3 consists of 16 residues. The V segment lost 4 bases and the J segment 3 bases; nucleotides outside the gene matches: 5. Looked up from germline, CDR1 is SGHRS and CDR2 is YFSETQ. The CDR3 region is CASSTSGGSDTGELFF. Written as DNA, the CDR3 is TGCGCCAGCAGCACTAGCGGGGGCTCTGACACCGGGGAGCTGTTTTTT.

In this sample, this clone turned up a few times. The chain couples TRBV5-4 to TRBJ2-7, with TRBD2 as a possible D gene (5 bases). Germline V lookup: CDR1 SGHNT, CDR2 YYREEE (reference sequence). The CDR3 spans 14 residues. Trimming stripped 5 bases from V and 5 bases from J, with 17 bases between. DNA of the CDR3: TGTGCCAGCAGGTCGGAGGTCGGGTCCAACGAGCAGTACTTC. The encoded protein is CASRSEVGSNEQYF.

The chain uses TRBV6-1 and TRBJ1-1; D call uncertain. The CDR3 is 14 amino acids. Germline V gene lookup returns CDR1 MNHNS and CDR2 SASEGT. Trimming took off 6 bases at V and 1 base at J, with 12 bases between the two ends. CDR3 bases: TGTGCCAGCAGGCCACGGGTGGAGAACACTGAAGCTTTCTTT. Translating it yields CASRPRVENTEAFF.

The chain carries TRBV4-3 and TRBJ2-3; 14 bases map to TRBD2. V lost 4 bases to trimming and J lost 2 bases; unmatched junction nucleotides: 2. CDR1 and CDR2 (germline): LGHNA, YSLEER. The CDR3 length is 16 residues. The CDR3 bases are TGCGCCAGCAGCCCGACTAGCGGGAGGGCCACAGATACGCAGTATTTT. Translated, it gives CASSPTSGRATDTQYF.

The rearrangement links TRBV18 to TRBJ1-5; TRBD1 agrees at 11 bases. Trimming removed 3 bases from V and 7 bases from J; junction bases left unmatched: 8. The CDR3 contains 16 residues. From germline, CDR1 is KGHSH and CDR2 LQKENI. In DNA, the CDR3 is TGTGCCAGCTCACCGACCGGGACAGGGGGTGGCCAGCCCCAGCATTTT. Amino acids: CASSPTGTGGGQPQHF. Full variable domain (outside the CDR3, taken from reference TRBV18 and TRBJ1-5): NAGVMQNPRHLVRRRGQEARLRCSPMKGHSHVYWYRQLPEEGLKFMVYLQKENIIDESGMPKERFSAEFPKEGPSILRIQQVVRGDSAAYFCASSPTGTGGGQPQHFGDGTRLSIL.

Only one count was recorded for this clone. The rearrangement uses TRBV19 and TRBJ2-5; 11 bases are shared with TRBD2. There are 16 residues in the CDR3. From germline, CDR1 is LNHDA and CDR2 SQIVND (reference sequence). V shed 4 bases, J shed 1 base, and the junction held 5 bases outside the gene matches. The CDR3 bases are TGTGCCAGTAGTAAACGACTAGCGGGGCTCCAAGAGACCCAGTACTTC. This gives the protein CASSKRLAGLQETQYF.

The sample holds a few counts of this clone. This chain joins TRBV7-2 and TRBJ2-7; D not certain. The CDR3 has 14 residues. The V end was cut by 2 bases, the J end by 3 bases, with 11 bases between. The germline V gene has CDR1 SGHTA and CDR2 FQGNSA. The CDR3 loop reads CASSLSNGNYEQYF. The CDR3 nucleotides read TGTGCCAGCAGCTTAAGTAACGGTAACTACGAGCAGTACTTC.

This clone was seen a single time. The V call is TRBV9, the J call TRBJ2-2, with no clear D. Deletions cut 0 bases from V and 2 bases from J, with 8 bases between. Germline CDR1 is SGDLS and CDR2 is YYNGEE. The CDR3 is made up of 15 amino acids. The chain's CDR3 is CASSVGAVNTGELFF. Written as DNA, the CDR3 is TGTGCCAGCAGCGTAGGGGCAGTAAACACCGGGGAGCTGTTTTTT.

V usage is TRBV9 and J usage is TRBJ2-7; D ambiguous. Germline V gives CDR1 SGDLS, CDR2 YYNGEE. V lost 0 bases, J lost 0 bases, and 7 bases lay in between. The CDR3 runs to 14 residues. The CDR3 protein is CASSVGVSSYEQYF. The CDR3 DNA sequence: TGTGCCAGCAGCGTAGGGGTCAGCTCCTACGAGCAGTACTTC.

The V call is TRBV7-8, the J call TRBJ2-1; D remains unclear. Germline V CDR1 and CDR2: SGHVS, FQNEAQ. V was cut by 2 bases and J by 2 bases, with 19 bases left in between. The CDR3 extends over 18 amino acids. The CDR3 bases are TGTGCCAGCAGCTTACAATCAGGCGGAACAGCCACCTACAATGAGCAGTTCTTC. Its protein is CASSLQSGGTATYNEQFF. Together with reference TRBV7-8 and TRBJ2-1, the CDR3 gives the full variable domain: GAGVSQSPRYKVAKRGQDVALRCDPISGHVSLFWYQQALGQGPEFLTYFQNEAQLDKSGLPSDRFFAERPEGSVSTLKIQRTQQEDSAVYLCASSLQSGGTATYNEQFFGPGTRLTVL.

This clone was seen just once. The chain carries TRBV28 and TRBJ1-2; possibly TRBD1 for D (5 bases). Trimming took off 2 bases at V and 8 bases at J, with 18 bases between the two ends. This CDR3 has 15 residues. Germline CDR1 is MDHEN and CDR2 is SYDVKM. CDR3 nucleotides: TGTGCCAGCAGTTTACCGGGGCTCAGGATAAACGGCTACACCTTC. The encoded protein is CASSLPGLRINGYTF.

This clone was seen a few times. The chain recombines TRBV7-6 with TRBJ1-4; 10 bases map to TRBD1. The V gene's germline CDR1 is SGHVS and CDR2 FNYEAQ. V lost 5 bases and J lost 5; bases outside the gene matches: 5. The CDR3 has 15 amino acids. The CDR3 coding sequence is TGTGCCAGCAGCCGATCGGACAGGGGGAATGAAAAACTGTTTTTT. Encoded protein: CASSRSDRGNEKLFF. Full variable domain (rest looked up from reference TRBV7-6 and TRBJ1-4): GAGVSQSPRYKVTKRGQDVALRCDPISGHVSLYWYRQALGQGPEFLTYFNYEAQQDKSGLPNDRFSAERPEGSISTLTIQRTEQRDSAMYRCASSRSDRGNEKLFFGSGTQLSVL.

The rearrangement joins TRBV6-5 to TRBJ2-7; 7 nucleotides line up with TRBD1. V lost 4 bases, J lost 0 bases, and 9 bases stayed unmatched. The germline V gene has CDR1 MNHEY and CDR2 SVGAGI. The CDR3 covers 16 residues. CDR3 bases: TGTGCCAGCAGTTCGAACAGGGGCAAAAGCTCCTACGAGCAGTACTTC. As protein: CASSSNRGKSSYEQYF.

The CDR3 is CASSIGQAPYEQYF. CDR3 nucleotides: TGTGCCAGTAGTATCGGACAGGCCCCCTACGAGCAGTACTTC. The chain is built from TRBV19 and TRBJ2-7; 7 nucleotides agree with TRBD1. The germline V gene has CDR1 LNHDA and CDR2 SQIVND (reference sequence). V lost 3 bases and J lost 2; bases outside the gene matches: 4. The CDR3 is 14 amino acids. Based on the CDR3 plus reference TRBV19 and TRBJ2-7, the full variable domain is DGGITQSPKYLFRKEGQNVTLSCEQNLNHDAMYWYRQDPGQGLRLIYYSQIVNDFQKGDIAEGYSVSREKKESFPLTVTSAQKNPTAFYLCASSIGQAPYEQYFGPGTRLTVT.